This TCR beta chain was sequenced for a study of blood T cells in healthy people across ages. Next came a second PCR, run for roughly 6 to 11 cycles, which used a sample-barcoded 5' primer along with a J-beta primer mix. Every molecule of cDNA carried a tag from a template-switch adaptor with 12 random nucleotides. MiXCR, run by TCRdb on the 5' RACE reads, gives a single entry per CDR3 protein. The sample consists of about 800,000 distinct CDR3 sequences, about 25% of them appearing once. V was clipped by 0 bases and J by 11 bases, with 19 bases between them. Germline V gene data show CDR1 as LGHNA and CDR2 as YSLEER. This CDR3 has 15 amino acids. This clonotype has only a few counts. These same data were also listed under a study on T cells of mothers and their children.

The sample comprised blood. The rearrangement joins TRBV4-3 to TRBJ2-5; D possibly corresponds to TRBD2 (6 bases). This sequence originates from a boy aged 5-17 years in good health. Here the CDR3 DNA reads TGCGCCAGCAGCCAAGATCGGGGTCGACACCGGGAGCAGTACTTC. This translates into CASSQDRGRHREQYF.